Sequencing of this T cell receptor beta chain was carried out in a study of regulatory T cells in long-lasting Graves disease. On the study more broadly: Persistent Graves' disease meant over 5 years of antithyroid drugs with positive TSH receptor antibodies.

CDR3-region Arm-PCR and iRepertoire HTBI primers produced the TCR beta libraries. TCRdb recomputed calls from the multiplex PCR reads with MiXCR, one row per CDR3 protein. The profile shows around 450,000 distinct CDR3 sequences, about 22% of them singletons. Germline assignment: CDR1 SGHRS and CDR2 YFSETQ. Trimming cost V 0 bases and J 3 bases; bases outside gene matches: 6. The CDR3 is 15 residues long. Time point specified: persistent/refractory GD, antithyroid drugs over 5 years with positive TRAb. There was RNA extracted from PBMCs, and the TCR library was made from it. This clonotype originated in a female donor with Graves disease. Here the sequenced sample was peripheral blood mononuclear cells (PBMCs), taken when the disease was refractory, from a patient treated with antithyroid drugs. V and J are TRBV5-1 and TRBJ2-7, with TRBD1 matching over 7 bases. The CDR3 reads CASSLDGTAYYEQYF. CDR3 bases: TGCGCCAGCAGCTTGGATGGGACAGCTTACTACGAGCAGTACTTC. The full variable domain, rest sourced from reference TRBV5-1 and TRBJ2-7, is KAGVTQTPRYLIKTRGQQVTLSCSPISGHRSVSWYQQTPGQGLQFLFEYFSETQRNKGNFPGRFSGRQFSNSRSEMNVSTLELGDSALYLCASSLDGTAYYEQYFGPGTRLTVT.